Listed here are 22 T cell receptor beta chains from one sample, sequenced in a study of response to subunit inactivated influenza vaccine. TCRdb recomputed calls from the RT-PCR reads with MiXCR, one row per CDR3 protein. The sample has under 950,000 distinct CDR3 sequences, approximately 22% seen once. The sample here was PBMCs from blood, taken more than 4 days after vaccination. The receptor source for this set is a man in his fifties or sixties who received an inactivated influenza vaccine.

There are many counts of this clonotype. The chain has TRBV5-1 and TRBJ2-3; D unresolved. Germline V gene data show CDR1 as SGHRS and CDR2 as YFSETQ. The length of the CDR3 is 14 residues. Trimming pared 5 bases from V and 6 bases from J, leaving 16 bases between. CDR3 protein: CASREQATLDTQYF. The CDR3 DNA reads as TGCGCCAGCAGGGAGCAGGCCACGCTGGATACGCAGTATTTT.

V is TRBV24-1 and J is TRBJ2-4, with D hard to call. V was clipped by 4 bases and J by 4 bases, with 10 bases between them. The germline V gene has CDR1 KGHDR and CDR2 SFDVKD. This CDR3 region has 14 residues. CDR3 sequence: CATSDPTSKNIQYF. In nucleotides, the CDR3 is TGTGCCACCAGTGACCCGACAAGTAAAAACATTCAGTACTTC.

J is TRBJ2-5 and V is TRBV20-1; 11 bases are shared with TRBD1. Germline loops: CDR1 DFQATT, CDR2 SNEGSKA (reference sequence). There are 14 residues in the CDR3. Trimming took 3 bases from V and 4 from J; bases not matched to a gene: 4. The CDR3 here is CSAREDRGRETQYF. Here the CDR3 DNA reads TGCAGTGCTAGGGAGGACAGGGGGCGAGAGACCCAGTACTTC.

This clonotype turned up a few times. The J gene is TRBJ2-5, the V gene TRBV7-8, with D possibly TRBD2 on 5 matching bases. The CDR3 spans 15 residues. CDR1 and CDR2 (germline): SGHVS, FQNEAQ. Trimming cost V 6 bases and J 4 bases, with 18 bases left between them. The CDR3 nucleotides read TGTGCCAGCAGGCGATGGGCGGGCGGAGGAGAGACCCAGTACTTC. It specifies CASRRWAGGGETQYF. Variable domain in full (rest from reference TRBV7-8 and TRBJ2-5): GAGVSQSPRYKVAKRGQDVALRCDPISGHVSLFWYQQALGQGPEFLTYFQNEAQLDKSGLPSDRFFAERPEGSVSTLKIQRTQQEDSAVYLCASRRWAGGGETQYFGPGTRLLVL.

This clonotype has ten or more counts. The rearrangement joins TRBV7-2 to TRBJ2-5; 12 bases are shared with TRBD2. This CDR3 has 16 residues. V trimming: 1 base; J trimming: 4 bases; junction bases outside the gene matches: 4. The germline V gene has CDR1 SGHTA and CDR2 FQGNSA. CDR3: CASSLVLAGGLETQYF. CDR3 bases: TGTGCCAGCAGCTTAGTGCTAGCGGGGGGGCTAGAGACCCAGTACTTC.

In this sample, this clonotype turned up a few times. This sequence joins TRBV11-2 and TRBJ1-4; TRBD1 might be the D (6 bases). The germline V gene encodes CDR1 SGHAT and CDR2 FQNNGV. The V gene lost 5 bases and the J gene lost 6 bases, with 7 bases spanning the gap. This CDR3 has 12 amino acids. The CDR3 spells CASSHRDEKLFF. DNA of the CDR3: TGTGCCAGCAGCCACAGGGATGAAAAACTGTTTTTT.

Many counts were recorded for this clonotype. The V call is TRBV20-1, the J call TRBJ2-2; possible D gene TRBD1, 5 bases. CDR1 and CDR2 from the germline V gene are DFQATT and SNEGSKA (reference sequence). V lost 3 bases and J lost 2, with 7 bases in between. The CDR3 has 13 residues. CDR3 region: CSASRANTGELFF. Written as DNA, the CDR3 is TGCAGTGCTAGCAGGGCTAACACCGGGGAGCTGTTTTTT.

This clonotype has only a few counts. J is TRBJ2-7 and V is TRBV20-1; D gene uncertain. From germline, CDR1 is DFQATT and CDR2 SNEGSKA (reference sequence). The V gene lost 8 bases and the J gene lost 2 bases, with 13 bases spanning the gap. The CDR3 sequence is 12 residues long. The CDR3, as DNA: TGCAGTTCCCGGCGTTCCCCCTACGAGCAGTACTTC. Its translation: CSSRRSPYEQYF.

The V gene is TRBV28, the J gene TRBJ2-7, with D possibly TRBD1 on 6 matching bases. CDR3 size: 16 residues. Germline V CDR1 and CDR2: MDHEN, SYDVKM. The germline V and J ends were trimmed by 2 bases and 4 bases, with 18 bases remaining between them. The CDR3 region is CASSLRSRDTRYEQYF. The CDR3, as DNA: TGTGCCAGCAGTTTACGAAGCCGGGACACGCGTTACGAGCAGTACTTC. The variable domain in full, with the rest retrieved from reference TRBV28 and TRBJ2-7, is DVKVTQSSRYLVKRTGEKVFLECVQDMDHENMFWYRQDPGLGLRLIYFSYDVKMKEKGDIPEGYSVSREKKERFSLILESASTNQTSMYLCASSLRSRDTRYEQYFGPGTRLTVT.

This sequence joins TRBV24-1 and TRBJ2-5; 10 bases align to TRBD1. The CDR3 length is 16 residues. The germline V gene encodes CDR1 KGHDR and CDR2 SFDVKD. The V segment lost 4 bases and the J segment 5 bases; nucleotides outside the gene matches: 9. In DNA form, the CDR3 reads TGTGCCACCAGTGACGGACAGGGGGGGCGGTTGGAGACCCAGTACTTC. Its translation: CATSDGQGGRLETQYF.

The chain joins TRBV20-1 to TRBJ2-1, with 10 nucleotides matching TRBD1. Germline values: CDR1 DFQATT, CDR2 SNEGSKA (reference sequence). This CDR3 is built from 17 residues. The V gene end was trimmed by 3 bases and the J gene end by 3 bases; junction bases not matched to a gene: 11. CDR3 loop: CSARAPAGTGVYNEQFF. The CDR3 coding sequence is TGCAGTGCTAGGGCTCCCGCCGGGACAGGGGTCTACAATGAGCAGTTCTTC.

The chain has TRBV28 and TRBJ2-2; D unclear. V lost 7 bases, J lost 0 bases, and 6 bases lay in between. Germline V gives CDR1 MDHEN, CDR2 SYDVKM. CDR3 length: 13 residues. CDR3 region: CASTGSNTGELFF. Here the CDR3 DNA reads TGTGCCAGCACCGGGTCGAACACCGGGGAGCTGTTTTTT.

The sample holds a few counts of this clonotype. The chain has TRBV20-1 and TRBJ2-3, with a possible D match to TRBD2 (5 bases). Trimming cost V 6 bases and J 3 bases, with 7 bases left between them. CDR1 is DFQATT, CDR2 SNEGSKA, per germline (reference sequence). CDR3 length: 11 residues. The CDR3 here is CSAGETDTQYF. In DNA form, the CDR3 reads TGCAGTGCGGGAGAGACAGATACGCAGTATTTT.

This sequence joins TRBV11-2 and TRBJ1-1; no reliable D call. Trimming took 5 bases from V and 3 from J, leaving 10 bases between them. CDR1 SGHAT and CDR2 FQNNGV come from the germline V gene. CDR3 length equals 13 residues. CDR3 in amino acids: CASSDRGYTEAFF. As DNA, the CDR3 is TGTGCCAGCAGCGATCGCGGTTACACTGAAGCTTTCTTT.

The chain combines TRBV6-5 with TRBJ1-2, with 7 bases identical to TRBD1. Germline V CDR1 and CDR2: MNHEY, SVGAGI. The CDR3 has 15 residues. The V segment lost 4 bases and the J segment 8 bases; nucleotides outside the gene matches: 13. The CDR3: CASSSIDRAEGGYTF. The CDR3 nucleotides read TGTGCCAGCAGTTCTATAGACAGGGCGGAGGGAGGCTACACCTTC.

The chain combines TRBV6-2 or TRBV6-3 with TRBJ2-1; D remains ambiguous. The length of the CDR3 is 12 residues. Between the trimmed V and J ends, which lost 8 bases and 6 bases, there was a span of 11 bases. Per the germline V gene, CDR1 is MNHEY and CDR2 is SVGEGT. DNA for the CDR3: TGTGCCAGCTACGACTTGGGCAATGAGCAGTTCTTC. Translation gives CASYDLGNEQFF.

This clonotype appeared a few times. The chain is built from TRBV12-3 or TRBV12-4 and TRBJ2-7; D unclear. V lost 7 bases to trimming and J lost 5 bases, with 18 bases between them. The length of the CDR3 is 14 residues. The CDR3 region is CASTQSPMSHEQYF. The CDR3 bases are TGTGCCAGCACCCAAAGCCCCATGAGCCACGAGCAGTACTTC.

The chain links TRBV6-2 or TRBV6-3 to TRBJ2-1; 8 bases fit TRBD2. CDR1 MNHEY and CDR2 SVGEGT come from the germline V gene. This CDR3 is built from 15 residues. Trimming removed 4 bases from V and 7 bases from J; junction bases left unmatched: 9. CDR3 sequence (DNA): TGTGCCAGCAGTTCCCCCTACGGGGGGGCAAATGAGCAGTTCTTC. It is translated as CASSSPYGGANEQFF.

This clonotype turned up a few times. The genes are TRBV2 and TRBJ2-7; 7 bases align to TRBD1. This CDR3 has 14 residues. Trimming at V came to 7 bases and at J to 0 bases, leaving 6 bases not matched to a gene. Germline V gives CDR1 SNHLY, CDR2 FYNNEI. The CDR3: CASIRDRDSYEQYF. DNA of the CDR3: TGTGCCAGCATTCGGGACAGAGACTCCTACGAGCAGTACTTC.

The J gene is TRBJ2-1, the V gene TRBV6-5, with 15 bases that match TRBD2. CDR3 length: 18 amino acids. Losses at the gene ends were 0 bases for V and 4 bases for J; bases not matched to a gene: 4. Germline values: CDR1 MNHEY, CDR2 SVGAGI. CDR3 sequence reads: CASSYSGLAGGGYNEQFF. CDR3 DNA: TGTGCCAGCAGTTACTCGGGACTAGCGGGAGGAGGATACAATGAGCAGTTCTTC.

The V gene is TRBV4-1, the J gene TRBJ2-6; TRBD2 matches at 12 bases. Germline V gives CDR1 MGHRA, CDR2 YSYEKL. The CDR3 consists of 19 residues. V shed 1 base, J shed 2 bases, and the junction held 6 bases outside the gene matches. CDR3 sequence: CASSQVASGGVPGANVLTF. The CDR3 nucleotides are TGCGCCAGCAGCCAAGTCGCTAGCGGGGGGGTTCCTGGGGCCAACGTCCTGACTTTC.

This clonotype was observed a few times. The chain is built from TRBV6-5 and TRBJ2-7; D is possibly TRBD1 (7 bases). From germline, CDR1 is MNHEY and CDR2 SVGAGI. Trimming removed 2 bases at V and 7 bases at J, with 15 bases between. The CDR3 runs 14 residues. CDR3 DNA sequence: TGTGCCAGCAGTTACGGAGGGACAGCTACGGAGCAGTACTTC. It is translated as CASSYGGTATEQYF.